Presented here are 22 T cell receptor beta chains from one specimen sequenced in a study of cytomegalovirus exposure and HLA in healthy donors. This PCR relied on a set of 60 Vbeta primers and 13 Jbeta primers. Profiled with immunoSEQ multiplex PCR; TCRdb holds only in-frame clones, not every one. The sample records around 130,000 clones, about 9.4% being singletons. Sequencing used PBMCs. The receptors stem from a woman between 40 and 55 years old in good health and CMV-seropositive.

J is TRBJ2-7 and V is TRBV5-1, with 7 bases matching TRBD1. Germline CDR1 reads SGHRS; CDR2 reads YFSETQ. V was clipped by 7 bases and J by 0 bases; unmatched bases: 1. The CDR3 is 12 amino acids. The CDR3 is CASGTDSYEQYF. The DNA for the CDR3 is TGCGCCAGCGGGACAGACTCCTACGAGCAGTACTTC. The full variable domain, completed using reference TRBV5-1 and TRBJ2-7, is KAGVTQTPRYLIKTRGQQVTLSCSPISGHRSVSWYQQTPGQGLQFLFEYFSETQRNKGNFPGRFSGRQFSNSRSEMNVSTLELGDSALYLCASGTDSYEQYFGPGTRLTVT.

The chain carries TRBV5-1 and TRBJ1-1, with 7 bases matching TRBD1. V shed 3 bases, J shed 0 bases, and the junction held 5 bases outside the gene matches. CDR1 SGHRS and CDR2 YFSETQ come from the germline V gene. CDR3 size: 15 residues. The CDR3 is CASSSTGLMNTEAFF. In nucleotides, the CDR3 is TGCGCCAGCAGCTCGACAGGGCTAATGAACACTGAAGCTTTCTTT.

This clone was seen more than once but under ten times. This sample also contains other DNA sequences that code for the same CDR3. The chain carries TRBV7-9 and TRBJ1-1; possibly TRBD1 for D (6 bases). Trimming shortened V by 3 bases and J by 8 bases, and 10 bases separated the two germline ends. Germline values: CDR1 SEHNR, CDR2 FQNEAQ (reference sequence). The CDR3 extends over 12 amino acids. CDR3 bases: TGTGCCAGCAGCTTGTCCGGGACAGAAGCTTTCTTT. Its translation: CASSLSGTEAFF.

The V call is TRBV5-1, the J call TRBJ1-1; D is uncertain. Trimming left V 0 bases short and J 2 bases short, with 11 bases between. The CDR3 has 15 amino acids. CDR1 is SGHRS and CDR2 is YFSETQ in the germline V gene. CDR3 nucleotide sequence: TGCGCCAGCAGCTTGGGGAGGGCGTCTAACACTGAAGCTTTCTTT. As protein: CASSLGRASNTEAFF.

The V call is TRBV27, the J call TRBJ2-2, with a tentative D call TRBD1 (5 bases). Trimming removed 6 bases from V and 0 bases from J, with 8 bases in between. This CDR3 has 14 amino acids. CDR1 and CDR2 (germline): MNHEY, SMNVEV (reference sequence). The DNA of the CDR3 is TGTGCCAGCAGGTGGGGCGCGAACACCGGGGAGCTGTTTTTT. Translated: CASRWGANTGELFF.

Only a few counts were recorded for this clone. The chain has TRBV4-1 and TRBJ2-2; TRBD1 might be the D (5 bases). CDR1 MGHRA and CDR2 YSYEKL come from the germline V gene. There are 17 residues in the CDR3. Trimming removed 3 bases at V and 2 bases at J, with 16 bases between. As DNA, the CDR3 is TGCGCCAGCAGCCATGATCAGGGTCTTGGAAACACCGGGGAGCTGTTTTTT. It translates to CASSHDQGLGNTGELFF.

J is TRBJ1-2 and V is TRBV5-1; D unresolved. This CDR3 has 15 residues. From germline, CDR1 is SGHRS and CDR2 YFSETQ. The V end was cut by 0 bases, the J end by 6 bases, with 15 bases between. This chain's CDR3 is CASSLETPGVHGYTF. The CDR3 DNA follows: TGCGCCAGCAGCTTGGAAACTCCCGGGGTCCATGGCTACACCTTC.

This clone was observed a handful of times. The junction departs from germline at one end; a sequencing error may be responsible. The chain is built from TRBV29-1 and TRBJ2-1; TRBD1 might be the D (6 bases). Germline V gene data show CDR1 as SQVTM and CDR2 as ANQGSEA. The CDR3 length is 13 residues. The CDR3 region has the DNA TGCAGCGTTGCACAGGGATTAGCGAATGGGCAGTTCTTC. This encodes CSVAQGLANGQFF.

There are a few counts of this clone. The rearrangement joins TRBV6-4 to TRBJ2-7; 9 bases fit TRBD1. Trimming cost V 3 bases and J 0 bases; bases outside gene matches: 6. The length of the CDR3 is 16 residues. Germline CDR1 reads MRHNA; CDR2 reads SNTAGT. The chain's CDR3 is CASSEPRDRVSYEQYF. CDR3 bases: TGTGCCAGCAGTGAACCCCGGGACAGGGTCTCCTACGAGCAGTACTTC.

The chain couples TRBV5-1 to TRBJ2-7, with 10 bases fitting TRBD1. The germline V gene encodes CDR1 SGHRS and CDR2 YFSETQ. Unmatched junction bases numbered 7, after V lost 0 bases and J lost 4 bases. This CDR3 comprises 16 residues. In DNA, the CDR3 is TGCGCCAGCAGCTTGGGAGGGACAGGGGACGGATACGAGCAGTACTTC. This sequence encodes CASSLGGTGDGYEQYF. Combining the CDR3 with reference TRBV5-1 and TRBJ2-7 gives the whole variable domain KAGVTQTPRYLIKTRGQQVTLSCSPISGHRSVSWYQQTPGQGLQFLFEYFSETQRNKGNFPGRFSGRQFSNSRSEMNVSTLELGDSALYLCASSLGGTGDGYEQYFGPGTRLTVT.

This clone has a handful of counts. The V gene is TRBV28, the J gene TRBJ2-3, with 7 bases identical to TRBD1. The CDR3 contains 17 residues. V shed 4 bases, J shed 6 bases, and the junction held 16 bases outside the gene matches. Germline V gene data show CDR1 as MDHEN and CDR2 as SYDVKM. The CDR3 nucleotides read TGTGCCAGCAGTTCACCCGGGACAGTGGGTCTCCTGGATACGCAGTATTTT. Translated, it gives CASSSPGTVGLLDTQYF.

This clone has just a few counts. The V and J genes are TRBV9 and TRBJ1-2, with TRBD1 matching over 9 bases. Germline-derived CDR1 and CDR2 are SGDLS and YYNGEE. V shed 3 bases and J 2 bases; nucleotides not matched to a gene: 5. The CDR3 covers 15 residues. The CDR3: CASSARTGVNYGYTF. The CDR3 DNA follows: TGTGCCAGCAGCGCTCGGACAGGGGTGAACTATGGCTACACCTTC.

This clone was recorded a few times. The V gene is TRBV6-1, the J gene TRBJ2-7; 7 bases align to TRBD1. Germline values: CDR1 MNHNS, CDR2 SASEGT. The ends lost 4 bases at V and 5 bases at J; junction bases unmatched: 8. The CDR3 is 14 residues long. Written as DNA, the CDR3 is TGTGCCAGCAGTGTAGGCAGGGGGTCTCACGAGCAGTACTTC. It encodes CASSVGRGSHEQYF.

The genes are TRBV27 and TRBJ1-2; D is perhaps TRBD1 (6 bases). Trimming pared 7 bases from V and 4 bases from J, leaving 13 bases between. The CDR3 totals 13 residues. The germline CDR1 and CDR2 sequences are MNHEY and SMNVEV (reference sequence). This chain's CDR3 is CASTTGTLYGYTF. CDR3 sequence (DNA): TGTGCCAGCACAACAGGGACCCTCTATGGCTACACCTTC.

V is TRBV6-6 and J is TRBJ2-7; D possibly corresponds to TRBD2 (6 bases). This CDR3 comprises 15 residues. The V end lost 5 bases, the J end lost 1 base, and 15 bases lay between the germline ends. CDR1 and CDR2 from the germline V gene are MNHNY and SVGAGI (reference sequence). For the CDR3, the DNA is TGTGCCAGCAGTCCCGGGGCGGGGCGATCCTACGAGCAGTACTTC. It codes for CASSPGAGRSYEQYF.

The V gene is TRBV7-2, the J gene TRBJ1-1; no definite D call. Per germline, CDR1 SGHTA and CDR2 FQGNSA. Between the trimmed V and J ends, which lost 7 bases and 1 base, there was a span of 10 bases. The CDR3 extends over 13 amino acids. CDR3 DNA: TGTGCCAGCAACGAAACACCGAACACTGAAGCTTTCTTT. Protein sequence: CASNETPNTEAFF.

This clone has more than one count but fewer than ten. This chain connects TRBV4-1 to TRBJ2-4; TRBD2 might be the D (5 bases). CDR1 and CDR2 from the germline V gene are MGHRA and YSYEKL. The CDR3 extends over 20 amino acids. Trimming took 0 bases from V and 0 from J, leaving 21 bases between them. CDR3 region: CASSQDSPRARDIAKNIQYF. CDR3 in DNA: TGCGCCAGCAGCCAAGATTCCCCGAGGGCTCGGGATATAGCCAAAAACATTCAGTACTTC.

The gene calls are TRBV14 and TRBJ2-7; the match to TRBD2 covers 13 bases. This CDR3 is 18 amino acids long. Germline V gene data show CDR1 as SGHDN and CDR2 as FVKESK. J gave up 2 bases and V 4 bases, and 11 bases lay outside the gene matches. Here the CDR3 reads CASSPGLAGPTYTYEQYF. The DNA for the CDR3 is TGTGCCAGCAGCCCGGGACTAGCGGGACCCACTTATACCTACGAGCAGTACTTC.

This clone was detected only a few times. A far larger clone is one nucleotide away, so this likely arose from a read error. This specimen includes other DNA sequences encoding the same CDR3. This rearrangement joins TRBV29-1 to TRBJ2-3, with 12 nucleotides matching TRBD1. Trimming cost V 6 bases and J 6 bases; bases outside gene matches: 13. The CDR3 extends over 16 amino acids. The germline gives CDR1 SQVTM, CDR2 ANQGSEA. The CDR3 sequence: CSVVKGDRGLSDTQYF. The CDR3 DNA is TGCAGCGTCGTGAAAGGGGACAGGGGGCTGTCCGATACGCAGTATTTT.

This sequence joins TRBV27 and TRBJ2-7; 8 bases fit TRBD2. Losses at the gene ends were 1 base for V and 2 bases for J; bases not matched to a gene: 7. This CDR3 has 16 amino acids. In germline, CDR1 is MNHEY, CDR2 SMNVEV (reference sequence). DNA of the CDR3: TGTGCCAGCAGTTTATTGGCGGGGGGCATACCCTACGAGCAGTACTTC. Its translation: CASSLLAGGIPYEQYF.

There are a few counts of this clone. The V and J genes are TRBV7-9 and TRBJ1-1; TRBD1 is a possible D gene (6 bases). The CDR3 has 14 amino acids. V dropped 8 bases and J dropped 0 bases, with 13 bases sitting between them. Germline CDR1 and CDR2: SEHNR and FQNEAQ (reference sequence). This CDR3 reads CASAWGRMNTEAFF. In DNA, the CDR3 is TGTGCCAGCGCTTGGGGGCGTATGAACACTGAAGCTTTCTTT.

The V and J genes are TRBV28 and TRBJ2-3, with 8 bases identical to TRBD2. The J segment lost 4 bases and the V segment lost 5 bases, leaving 14 bases of the junction unmatched. The germline gives CDR1 MDHEN, CDR2 SYDVKM. The CDR3 extends over 17 amino acids. The CDR3 DNA is TGTGCCAGCAGTGCTCTCGGGACGGGAGGGGACGCAGATACGCAGTATTTT. It encodes CASSALGTGGDADTQYF.